The 23 T cell receptor beta chains given below trace back to one sample, sequenced in a study of cytomegalovirus exposure and HLA in healthy donors. 13 Jbeta primers and 60 Vbeta primers were used for the PCR. Here immunoSEQ multiplex PCR was the method, and the copy in TCRdb shows in-frame clones only, minus some. The sample carries 250,000 to 300,000 clones, about 83% recorded once. The source material was PBMCs. Receptors originate from a woman aged 40-49 years in good health and CMV-seropositive.

Written as DNA, the CDR3 is TGCAGTGCTGAACAGGGGTACGAGCAGTACTTC. It yields the protein CSAEQGYEQYF. This rearrangement joins TRBV20-1 to TRBJ2-7, with 7 bases lining up with TRBD1. The CDR3 is 11 amino acids. Looked up from germline, CDR1 is DFQATT and CDR2 is SNEGSKA (reference sequence). J lost 4 bases, V lost 5 bases, and 2 bases had no gene match.

J is TRBJ2-1 and V is TRBV7-3; 9 nucleotides agree with TRBD2. The CDR3 covers 16 residues. The germline V gene has CDR1 SGHTA and CDR2 FQGTGA. V dropped 5 bases and J dropped 4; count of bases not matched to a gene: 9. CDR3 sequence (DNA): TGTGCCAGCAGCCTCCGGGGACTAGCAGAATACAATGAGCAGTTCTTC. Protein product: CASSLRGLAEYNEQFF. The whole variable domain, remainder taken from reference TRBV7-3 and TRBJ2-1, is GAGVSQTPSNKVTEKGKYVELRCDPISGHTALYWYRQSLGQGPEFLIYFQGTGAADDSGLPNDRFFAVRPEGSVSTLKIQRTERGDSAVYLCASSLRGLAEYNEQFFGPGTRLTVL.

The chain couples TRBV5-1 to TRBJ1-1; 8 bases align to TRBD1. V shed 0 bases, J shed 10 bases, and the junction held 11 bases outside the gene matches. CDR1 is SGHRS, CDR2 YFSETQ, per germline. The CDR3 sequence is 15 residues long. CDR3 DNA: TGCGCCAGCAGCTTGGCCGACAGGGGCATACAAGGAGCTTTCTTT. The encoded protein is CASSLADRGIQGAFF.

The chain joins TRBV4-1 to TRBJ2-7, with 13 bases lining up with TRBD2. The CDR3 loop spans 15 amino acids. CDR1 and CDR2 from the germline V gene are MGHRA and YSYEKL. V dropped 3 bases and J dropped 4; count of bases not matched to a gene: 3. This chain's CDR3 is CASSHGLAGVYEQYF. The CDR3 DNA sequence: TGCGCCAGCAGCCACGGACTAGCGGGAGTGTACGAGCAGTACTTC.

The J gene is TRBJ2-7, the V gene TRBV5-8; D uncertain. CDR1 SGHTS and CDR2 YDEGEE come from the germline V gene. This CDR3 has 14 residues. Trimming took off 1 base at V and 4 bases at J, with 12 bases between the two ends. CDR3 residues: CASSLLTQAYEQYF. CDR3 sequence (DNA): TGTGCCAGCAGCTTGTTGACCCAAGCGTACGAGCAGTACTTC.

The rearrangement joins TRBV2 to TRBJ2-1; maybe TRBD2 (6 bases). The germline CDR1 and CDR2 sequences are SNHLY and FYNNEI. V lost 11 bases, J lost 3 bases, and 14 bases lay in between. The CDR3 is made up of 13 amino acids. The CDR3 loop reads CAGNSGLYNEQFF. The CDR3 DNA follows: TGTGCCGGCAATAGCGGACTCTACAATGAGCAGTTCTTC. The variable domain in full, with the rest retrieved from reference TRBV2 and TRBJ2-1, is EPEVTQTPSHQVTQMGQEVILRCVPISNHLYFYWYRQILGQKVEFLVSFYNNEISEKSEIFDDQFSVERPDGSNFTLKIRSTKLEDSAMYFCAGNSGLYNEQFFGPGTRLTVL.

The chain couples TRBV5-6 to TRBJ1-1, with unresolved D. Germline V lookup: CDR1 SGHDT, CDR2 YYEEEE. The CDR3 totals 15 residues. V dropped 4 bases and J dropped 1 base, with 14 bases sitting between them. The CDR3 loop is CASSRIGVGNTEAFF. The CDR3 DNA reads TGTGCCAGCAGCCGAATCGGAGTCGGGAACACTGAAGCTTTCTTT.

The chain combines TRBV30 with TRBJ1-2; TRBD1 matches at 11 bases. Trimming removed 8 bases from V and 8 bases from J; junction bases left unmatched: 10. The germline CDR1 and CDR2 sequences are GTSNPN and SVGIG (reference sequence). The CDR3 is made up of 13 amino acids. CDR3 in amino acids: CAGEGQGGFGYTF. The DNA of the CDR3 is TGTGCCGGAGAGGGACAGGGGGGCTTCGGCTACACCTTC.

J is TRBJ2-7 and V is TRBV10-2; TRBD2 agrees at 12 bases. Germline CDR1 WSHSY, CDR2 SAAADI. V shed 9 bases, J shed 6 bases, and the junction held 15 bases outside the gene matches. The CDR3 runs to 16 residues. The CDR3 protein is CASKTSGGEGGGEQYF. CDR3 nucleotides: TGCGCCAGTAAGACTAGCGGGGGTGAGGGGGGAGGCGAGCAGTACTTC.

The rearrangement links TRBV27 to TRBJ2-1; D unresolved. Germline values: CDR1 MNHEY, CDR2 SMNVEV (reference sequence). There are 13 residues in the CDR3. Trimming shortened V by 6 bases and J by 7 bases, and 13 bases separated the two germline ends. The CDR3 sequence is CASRLSSWNEQFF. The CDR3, as DNA: TGTGCCAGCAGGCTCAGTTCCTGGAATGAGCAGTTCTTC.

The chain recombines TRBV19 with TRBJ1-2, with 8 positions matching TRBD1. This CDR3 is built from 15 residues. Germline lookup yields CDR1 LNHDA and CDR2 SQIVND (reference sequence). V gave up 4 bases and J gave up 2 bases; unmatched junction bases: 6. CDR3 residues: CASSKQGAANYGYTF. The DNA for the CDR3 is TGTGCCAGTAGTAAGCAGGGGGCGGCGAACTATGGCTACACCTTC.

The V call is TRBV5-6, the J call TRBJ2-4, with TRBD1 as a possible D gene (5 bases). Germline V lookup: CDR1 SGHDT, CDR2 YYEEEE. V shed 1 base and J shed 7 bases, with 6 bases lying between them. The CDR3 has 12 amino acids. CDR3 nucleotides: TGTGCCAGCAGCTTGAACAGGAACATTCAGTACTTC. This gives the protein CASSLNRNIQYF.

This clone was observed once. The chain recombines TRBV28 with TRBJ2-7, with 12 bases that match TRBD1. The CDR3 contains 14 residues. Germline V gives CDR1 MDHEN, CDR2 SYDVKM. V shed 6 bases and J 5 bases; nucleotides not matched to a gene: 5. The CDR3, as DNA: TGTGCCAGCAGCCTGGGACAGGGGGCTGACGAGCAGTACTTC. The encoded protein is CASSLGQGADEQYF. The full variable domain, with the rest looked up from reference TRBV28 and TRBJ2-7, is DVKVTQSSRYLVKRTGEKVFLECVQDMDHENMFWYRQDPGLGLRLIYFSYDVKMKEKGDIPEGYSVSREKKERFSLILESASTNQTSMYLCASSLGQGADEQYFGPGTRLTVT.

The rearrangement uses TRBV27 and TRBJ1-5; TRBD1 matches at 8 bases. The V segment lost 1 base and the J segment 4 bases; nucleotides outside the gene matches: 12. Germline assignment: CDR1 MNHEY and CDR2 SMNVEV (reference sequence). This CDR3 is 18 amino acids long. The CDR3 sequence is CASSLYGTGYQINQPQHF. The CDR3 DNA is TGTGCCAGCAGTTTATACGGGACAGGCTATCAAATTAATCAGCCCCAGCATTTT.

The rearrangement uses TRBV14 and TRBJ2-7; TRBD2 matches 14 bases. Trimming took 4 bases from V and 0 from J; bases not matched to a gene: 2. Germline V CDR1 and CDR2: SGHDN, FVKESK. There are 16 residues in the CDR3. The CDR3, as DNA: TGTGCCAGCAGCCGGACTAGCGGGGGGAGCTCCTACGAGCAGTACTTC. Its translation: CASSRTSGGSSYEQYF.

The rearrangement uses TRBV11-2 and TRBJ1-6; TRBD1 matches at 8 bases. Germline V gene sequence: CDR1 SGHAT, CDR2 FQNNGV. The trim removed 4 bases at V and 4 bases at J, leaving 3 bases unmatched. The CDR3 is made up of 15 amino acids. The CDR3, as DNA: TGTGCCAGCAGCTATGGACAGGGTTATAATTCACCCCTCCACTTT. Protein product: CASSYGQGYNSPLHF.

The V call is TRBV2, the J call TRBJ2-1, with D tentatively TRBD1 (6 bases). The V and J ends lost 7 bases and 9 bases respectively, with 16 bases between them. The V gene's germline CDR1 is SNHLY and CDR2 FYNNEI. The CDR3 is 13 amino acids. CDR3 residues: CASTENRVSEQFF. The CDR3 DNA reads TGTGCCAGCACAGAGAACAGGGTTAGTGAGCAGTTCTTC.

Regarding this clone: Compared with germline, one end of the junction differs, possibly owing to a read error. J is TRBJ2-7 and V is TRBV7-9; 9 bases line up with TRBD2. Per germline, CDR1 SEHNR and CDR2 FQNEAQ (reference sequence). This CDR3 is 19 amino acids long. The CDR3 bases are TGTTCCAGCAGCCACCGAGGGGATAGCGGGAGCCGCAGCTCCTACGAGCAGTACTTC. Its translation: CSSSHRGDSGSRSSYEQYF.

J is TRBJ1-2 and V is TRBV27; D is unresolved. Germline CDR1 reads MNHEY; CDR2 reads SMNVEV (reference sequence). The length of the CDR3 is 16 residues. V shed 2 bases and J shed 3 bases, with 16 bases lying between them. Here the CDR3 reads CASSLRGRREHYGYTF. CDR3 nucleotides: TGTGCCAGCAGTTTAAGAGGTAGAAGAGAGCACTATGGCTACACCTTC.

The rearrangement links TRBV5-1 to TRBJ2-7, with 11 bases identical to TRBD2. Germline CDR1 reads SGHRS; CDR2 reads YFSETQ. This CDR3 region has 14 residues. Trimming took 4 bases from V and 6 from J; bases not matched to a gene: 6. The CDR3 DNA reads TGCGCCAGCAGCCCTTCACTAGCGGGAGCCGAGCAGTACTTC. Protein: CASSPSLAGAEQYF.

This rearrangement joins TRBV7-3 to TRBJ2-3, with 9 bases lining up with TRBD2. Germline V gene sequence: CDR1 SGHTA, CDR2 FQGTGA. Trimming removed 5 bases from V and 2 bases from J; junction bases left unmatched: 11. The CDR3 is 17 residues long. CDR3 sequence (DNA): TGTGCCAGCAGCCCCCAGGGACTAGCTGAACCCACAGATACGCAGTATTTT. Its translation is CASSPQGLAEPTDTQYF.

This chain uses TRBV19 with TRBJ1-5; 9 bases align to TRBD1. The CDR3 sequence is 16 residues long. Trimming removed 5 bases from V and 5 bases from J; junction bases left unmatched: 10. CDR1 and CDR2 from the germline V gene are LNHDA and SQIVND (reference sequence). The CDR3 DNA reads TGTGCCAGTAGTGCCGGACAGGGGACGTCTCATCAGCCCCAGCATTTT. This translates into CASSAGQGTSHQPQHF. Using reference TRBV19 and TRBJ1-5 for the parts outside the CDR3, the full variable domain is DGGITQSPKYLFRKEGQNVTLSCEQNLNHDAMYWYRQDPGQGLRLIYYSQIVNDFQKGDIAEGYSVSREKKESFPLTVTSAQKNPTAFYLCASSAGQGTSHQPQHFGDGTRLSIL.

This sequence joins TRBV7-9 and TRBJ1-1, with 7 bases fitting TRBD1. There are 17 residues in the CDR3. With V trimmed by 3 bases and J by 1 base, 11 bases remained unmatched. Germline assignment: CDR1 SEHNR and CDR2 FQNEAQ (reference sequence). CDR3 nucleotides: TGTGCCAGCAGCTTCAAGGACAGGCCTCCCGGGAACACTGAAGCTTTCTTT. Translation gives CASSFKDRPPGNTEAFF.